This T cell receptor (beta chain) was recovered during a study of technical replicates of blood from several donors. This table comes from immunoSEQ multiplex PCR, and its TCRdb copy is limited to in-frame clones, with some not included. The sample includes fewer than 80,000 clones, 65% to 90% of them seen just once. Between the trimmed V and J ends, which lost 4 bases and 0 bases, there was a span of 12 bases. The CDR3 has 14 amino acids. Germline CDR1 and CDR2: SQVTM and ANQGSEA. V usage is TRBV29-1 and J usage is TRBJ1-1, with a weak D call TRBD1 (6 bases). Material: PBMCs. This receptor was obtained from a human donor in good health. Some clones in this sample may be carry-over from other donors' samples. The CDR3 spells CSVAGAEMNTEAFF. The CDR3 nucleotides are TGCAGCGTTGCAGGGGCGGAAATGAACACTGAAGCTTTCTTT.